These 18 T cell receptor beta chains were sequenced from one sample in a study of metastatic and nonmetastatic thyroid tumors. Patients were all untreated before their thyroid surgery. TCRdb ran MiXCR on the PCR reads. The sample yields 30,000 or so clones, approximately 7.4% seen once. Sequenced material: blood. The origin of the receptors is a female donor with papillary thyroid cancer or a benign thyroid nodule (not recorded which). Some clones in this sample may be carry-over from other donors' samples.

This clone was picked up a small number of times. Being one base from a much bigger clone, this may be a read error. The sample holds other DNA sequences that translate to the same CDR3. The V and J genes are TRBV3-1 and TRBJ2-3, with 11 bases identical to TRBD2. Germline CDR1 reads LGHDT; CDR2 reads YNNKEL (reference sequence). This CDR3 has 15 amino acids. The CDR3 DNA reads as TGTGCCAGCAGAGGTAGCGGGAGGGGCACGGATACGCAGTATTTT. Translated, it gives CASRGSGRGTDTQYF.

This clone came up many times. The DNA of the CDR3 is TGCAGTGCTAGCTCCCCAGGCCTCTACAATGAGCAGTTCTTC. Its protein is CSASSPGLYNEQFF. This chain uses TRBV20-1 with TRBJ2-1; no definite D call. V was trimmed by 3 bases and J by 3 bases, leaving 12 bases between them. The CDR3 has 14 residues. Germline CDR1 and CDR2: DFQATT and SNEGSKA (reference sequence).

This clone was found many times. J is TRBJ2-5 and V is TRBV28, with TRBD2 matching 7 bases. The CDR3 sequence is 16 residues long. The ends lost 5 bases at V and 5 bases at J; junction bases unmatched: 14. Germline V gene lookup returns CDR1 MDHEN and CDR2 SYDVKM. CDR3 DNA: TGTGCCAGCAGTAGGTGGGTGGGAGGGGATCTTGAGACCCAGTACTTC. It encodes CASSRWVGGDLETQYF.

Ten or more counts support this clone. V usage is TRBV5-1 and J usage is TRBJ1-1; 7 bases agree with TRBD1. Unmatched junction bases numbered 6, after V lost 2 bases and J lost 5 bases. Germline CDR1 and CDR2: SGHRS and YFSETQ. This CDR3 has 14 residues. CDR3 in amino acids: CASSFLARGTEAFF. The CDR3 coding sequence is TGCGCCAGCAGCTTTCTCGCCAGGGGGACTGAAGCTTTCTTT.

This clone was seen a few times. Germline is not matched at one junction end, which may reflect a read error. The CDR3 bases are TGTGCCAGCAGTACCCGGGACAACACAGATAAGCAGTATTTT. The encoded protein is CASSTRDNTDKQYF. J is TRBJ2-3 and V is TRBV6-2 or TRBV6-3, with a weak D call TRBD1 (6 bases). This CDR3 is built from 14 residues. Germline V gene lookup returns CDR1 MNHEY and CDR2 SVGEGT.

In this sample, this clone turned up many times. At one end the junction does not follow the germline gene, possibly because of a read error. The sample contains more than one DNA sequence encoding this CDR3. The chain couples TRBV28 to TRBJ2-7; D gene uncertain. The CDR3 is made up of 15 amino acids. Germline CDR1 is MDHEN and CDR2 is SYDVKM. The CDR3 DNA is TGTGCCAGCGGATCGTTGGGCCCTGTCTCCTATGAGCAGTACTTC. It specifies CASGSLGPVSYEQYF. Combining the CDR3 with reference TRBV28 and TRBJ2-7 gives the whole variable domain DVKVTQSSRYLVKRTGEKVFLECVQDMDHENMFWYRQDPGLGLRLIYFSYDVKMKEKGDIPEGYSVSREKKERFSLILESASTNQTSMYLCASGSLGPVSYEQYFGPGTRLTVT.

This clone showed up many times. The rearrangement uses TRBV12-3 or TRBV12-4 and TRBJ2-1; no firm D call. The CDR3 is 16 residues long. With 6 bases removed from V and 3 bases from J, the gap between germline ends came to 18 bases. The CDR3 DNA follows: TGTGCCAGCAGACGTAGTTCGGGCGGAGACTACAATGAGCAGTTCTTC. Residues: CASRRSSGGDYNEQFF.

This clone is medium-sized by share. The chain couples TRBV6-1 to TRBJ2-1; D perhaps matches TRBD1 (5 bases). This CDR3 has 16 residues. Germline V gives CDR1 MNHNS, CDR2 SASEGT. V was trimmed by 1 base and J by 5 bases, leaving 15 bases between them. The CDR3 here is CASSEVGVGINNEQFF. CDR3 in DNA: TGTGCCAGCAGTGAAGTAGGGGTGGGGATTAACAATGAGCAGTTCTTC.

A few counts support this clone. An end of the junction does not agree with germline; a read error may underlie this. The chain is built from TRBV20-1 and TRBJ2-2; D might be TRBD2 (6 bases). Germline loops: CDR1 DFQATT, CDR2 SNEGSKA (reference sequence). This CDR3 spans 14 amino acids. The CDR3 DNA follows: TGCAGTGCTAGTGGAGGGGATCTAACCGGGGAGCTGCTTTTT. Its protein is CSASGGDLTGELLF.

This clone came up many times. The rearrangement links TRBV27 to TRBJ1-1, with unresolved D. Trimming left V 6 bases short and J 0 bases short, with 11 bases between. CDR1 and CDR2 (germline): MNHEY, SMNVEV (reference sequence). The CDR3 runs 14 residues. Here the CDR3 reads CASSPDLMNTEAFF. The CDR3 region has the DNA TGTGCCAGCAGCCCCGACCTAATGAACACTGAAGCTTTCTTT.

This clone has a count of ten or more. The V gene is TRBV11-2, the J gene TRBJ2-3; 7 nucleotides align to TRBD2. J lost 6 bases, V lost 3 bases, and 9 bases had no gene match. The CDR3 length is 15 residues. Germline CDR1 is SGHAT and CDR2 is FQNNGV. CDR3 amino acids: CASSFRGLPPDTQYF. CDR3 coding DNA: TGTGCCAGCAGCTTTAGGGGACTACCCCCGGATACGCAGTATTTT. The full variable domain, with the rest looked up from reference TRBV11-2 and TRBJ2-3, is EAGVAQSPRYKIIEKRQSVAFWCNPISGHATLYWYQQILGQGPKLLIQFQNNGVVDDSQLPKDRFSAERLKGVDSTLKIQPAKLEDSAVYLCASSFRGLPPDTQYFGPGTRLTVL.

There are many counts of this clone. J is TRBJ1-4 and V is TRBV28, with a possible D match to TRBD1 (5 bases). The CDR3 spans 14 residues. Germline V gene data show CDR1 as MDHEN and CDR2 as SYDVKM. The V end lost 4 bases, the J end lost 7 bases, and 13 bases lay between the germline ends. In DNA, the CDR3 is TGTGCCAGCAGTTCAGGGAGTCCGCTTGAAAAACTGTTTTTT. Translating it yields CASSSGSPLEKLFF.

This clone has a count of ten or more. Here the CDR3 reads CASSPGHNQPQHF. The CDR3 DNA reads as TGTGCCAGCAGTCCGGGCCACAATCAGCCCCAGCATTTT. The V and J genes are TRBV6-1 and TRBJ1-5; D is undetermined. Germline lookup yields CDR1 MNHNS and CDR2 SASEGT. With 5 bases removed from V and 3 bases from J, the gap between germline ends came to 8 bases. This CDR3 is 13 amino acids long.

This clone was recorded at least ten times. The chain combines TRBV20-1 with TRBJ1-2; D call uncertain. From germline, CDR1 is DFQATT and CDR2 SNEGSKA (reference sequence). V gave up 3 bases and J gave up 8 bases, with 7 bases separating them. The CDR3 is made up of 10 amino acids. CDR3 loop: CSASPKGYTF. The CDR3 nucleotides are TGCAGTGCTAGCCCGAAGGGCTACACCTTC.

The table lists this clone with many counts. V and J are TRBV18 and TRBJ2-7; 7 positions match TRBD2. V trimming: 3 bases; J trimming: 1 base; junction bases outside the gene matches: 6. This CDR3 comprises 15 residues. The V gene's germline CDR1 is KGHSH and CDR2 LQKENI. This CDR3 reads CASSPGLDRSYEQYF. CDR3 sequence (DNA): TGTGCCAGCTCACCCGGACTAGATCGATCCTACGAGCAGTACTTC.

This clone was seen repeatedly, ten times or more. This rearrangement joins TRBV11-2 to TRBJ1-2, with a possible D match to TRBD1 (6 bases). The CDR3 is made up of 16 amino acids. V lost 0 bases to trimming and J lost 8 bases, with 19 bases between them. CDR1 is SGHAT, CDR2 FQNNGV, per germline. CDR3 nucleotide sequence: TGTGCCAGCAGCTTAGACGGACAGCTATTTTACGGGGGCTACACCTTC. Translating it yields CASSLDGQLFYGGYTF.

The table lists this clone with many counts. J is TRBJ2-1 and V is TRBV24-1; 8 nucleotides match TRBD1. Germline V gives CDR1 KGHDR, CDR2 SFDVKD. The trim removed 4 bases at V and 8 bases at J, leaving 15 bases unmatched. The CDR3 extends over 17 amino acids. The CDR3 DNA sequence: TGTGCCACCAGTGAACCACCCGGGACAGGCGTACTCCATGAGCAGTTCTTC. It codes for CATSEPPGTGVLHEQFF.

A note on this clone: A read error is possible here, since a much larger clone lies one base away. V and J are TRBV20-1 and TRBJ1-4; possible D gene TRBD1, 6 bases. This CDR3 is 13 amino acids long. The V gene lost 6 bases and the J gene lost 7 bases, with 15 bases spanning the gap. The germline gives CDR1 DFQATT, CDR2 SNEGSKA (reference sequence). CDR3 sequence: CSALQGQTEKLFF. The CDR3 region has the DNA TGCAGTGCCCTACAGGGACAAACTGAAAAACTGTTTTTT.